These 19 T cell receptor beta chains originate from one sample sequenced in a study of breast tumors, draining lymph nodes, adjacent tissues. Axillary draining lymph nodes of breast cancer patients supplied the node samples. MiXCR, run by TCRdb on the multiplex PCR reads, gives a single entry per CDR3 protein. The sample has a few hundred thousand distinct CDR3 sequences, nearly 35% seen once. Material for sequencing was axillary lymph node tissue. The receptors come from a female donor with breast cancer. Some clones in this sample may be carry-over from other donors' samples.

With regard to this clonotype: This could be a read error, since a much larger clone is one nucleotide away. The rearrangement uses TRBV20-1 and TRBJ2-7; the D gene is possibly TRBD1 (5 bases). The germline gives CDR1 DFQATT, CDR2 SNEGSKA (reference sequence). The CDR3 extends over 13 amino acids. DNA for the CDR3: TGCAGTGCTAGAGATCTCTGGGGCTACGCGCAGTACTTC. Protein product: CSARDLWGYAQYF.

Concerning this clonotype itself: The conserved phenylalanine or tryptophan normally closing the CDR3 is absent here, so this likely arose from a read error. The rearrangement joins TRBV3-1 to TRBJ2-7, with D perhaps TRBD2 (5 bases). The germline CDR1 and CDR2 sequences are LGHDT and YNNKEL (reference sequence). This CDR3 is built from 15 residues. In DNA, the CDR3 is TGTGCTAGCAGCCAACAAGCGGTCCCTGGCTACGAGCAGTACTAC. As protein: CASSQQAVPGYEQYY.

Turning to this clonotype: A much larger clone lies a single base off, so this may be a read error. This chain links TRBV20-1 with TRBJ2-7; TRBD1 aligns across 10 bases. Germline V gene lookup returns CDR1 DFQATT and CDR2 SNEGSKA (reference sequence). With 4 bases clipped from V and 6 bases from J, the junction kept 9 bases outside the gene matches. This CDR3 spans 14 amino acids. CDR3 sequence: CSATGQGRLSEQYF. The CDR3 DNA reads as TGCAGTGCTACGGGACAGGGGAGGCTATCCGAGCAGTACTTC.

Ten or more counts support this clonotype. CDR3 sequence (DNA): TGTGCCAGCAGTTCGCCGGGACTCGCCTTAGGGGAGCAGTACTTC. Its protein is CASSSPGLALGEQYF. The V and J genes are TRBV6-6 and TRBJ2-7; the D gene is possibly TRBD2 (6 bases). Deletions cut 4 bases from V and 7 bases from J, with 20 bases between. The CDR3 loop spans 15 amino acids. Germline V lookup: CDR1 MNHNY, CDR2 SVGAGI (reference sequence).

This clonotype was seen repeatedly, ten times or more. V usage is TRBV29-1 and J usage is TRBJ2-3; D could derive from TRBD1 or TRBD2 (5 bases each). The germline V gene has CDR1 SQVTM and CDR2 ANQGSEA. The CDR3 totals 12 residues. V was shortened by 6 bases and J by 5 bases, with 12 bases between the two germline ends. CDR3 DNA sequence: TGCAGCGTATACGGGACCAGAGATACGCAGTATTTT. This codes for CSVYGTRDTQYF.

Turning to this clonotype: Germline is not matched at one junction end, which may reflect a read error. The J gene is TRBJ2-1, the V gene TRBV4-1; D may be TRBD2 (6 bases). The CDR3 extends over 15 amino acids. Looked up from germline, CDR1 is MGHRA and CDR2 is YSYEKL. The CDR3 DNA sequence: TGCGCTAGCAGCCAAGAAGGTCGGGGGAGCAATGAGCAGTTCTTC. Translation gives CASSQEGRGSNEQFF.

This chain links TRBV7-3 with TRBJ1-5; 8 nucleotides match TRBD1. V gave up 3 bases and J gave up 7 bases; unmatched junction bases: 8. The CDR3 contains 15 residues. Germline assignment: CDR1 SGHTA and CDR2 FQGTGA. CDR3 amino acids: CASSLGGQGGQPQHF. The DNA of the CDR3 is TGTGCCAGCAGCTTGGGCGGACAGGGCGGGCAGCCCCAGCATTTT.

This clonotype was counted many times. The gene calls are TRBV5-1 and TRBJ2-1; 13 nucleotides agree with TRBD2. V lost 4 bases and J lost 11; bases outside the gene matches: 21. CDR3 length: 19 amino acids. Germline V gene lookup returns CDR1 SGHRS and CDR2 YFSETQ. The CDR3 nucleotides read TGCGCCAGCAGCCCCCGCGCCTCGGACACCCGGACTAGCGGGAGAAAGCAGTTCTTC. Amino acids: CASSPRASDTRTSGRKQFF.

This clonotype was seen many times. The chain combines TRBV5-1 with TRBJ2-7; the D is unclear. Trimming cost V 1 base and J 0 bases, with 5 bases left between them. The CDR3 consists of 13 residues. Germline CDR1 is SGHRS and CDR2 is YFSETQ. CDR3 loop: CASSLTGSYEQYF. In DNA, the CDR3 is TGCGCCAGCAGCTTGACCGGCTCCTACGAGCAGTACTTC.

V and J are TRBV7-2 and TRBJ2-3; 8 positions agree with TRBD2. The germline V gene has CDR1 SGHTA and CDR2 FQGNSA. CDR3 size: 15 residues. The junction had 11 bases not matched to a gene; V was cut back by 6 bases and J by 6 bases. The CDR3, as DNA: TGTGCCAGCAGTTTCCCCGGGGGGGGGGTTGATACGCAGTATTTT. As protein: CASSFPGGGVDTQYF.

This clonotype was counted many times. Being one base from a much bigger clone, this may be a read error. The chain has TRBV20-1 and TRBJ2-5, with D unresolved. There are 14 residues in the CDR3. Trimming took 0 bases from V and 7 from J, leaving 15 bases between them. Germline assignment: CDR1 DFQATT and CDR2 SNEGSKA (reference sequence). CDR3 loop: CSARDLVAEATQYF. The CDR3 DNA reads TGCAGTGCTAGAGATCTGGTAGCCGAAGCGACCCAGTACTTC.

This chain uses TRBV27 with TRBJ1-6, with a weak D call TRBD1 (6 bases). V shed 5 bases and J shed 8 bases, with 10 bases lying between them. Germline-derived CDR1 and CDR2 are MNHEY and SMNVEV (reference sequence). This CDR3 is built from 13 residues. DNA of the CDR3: TGTGCCAGCAGTCAAACAGGGTATTCACCCCTCCACTTT. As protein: CASSQTGYSPLHF.

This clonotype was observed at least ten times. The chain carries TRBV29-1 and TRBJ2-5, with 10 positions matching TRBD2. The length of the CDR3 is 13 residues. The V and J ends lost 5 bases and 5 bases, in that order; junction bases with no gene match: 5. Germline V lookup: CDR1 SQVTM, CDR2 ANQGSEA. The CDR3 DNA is TGCAGCGTTTTTAAGGGACTAGCGGAGACCCAGTACTTC. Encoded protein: CSVFKGLAETQYF.

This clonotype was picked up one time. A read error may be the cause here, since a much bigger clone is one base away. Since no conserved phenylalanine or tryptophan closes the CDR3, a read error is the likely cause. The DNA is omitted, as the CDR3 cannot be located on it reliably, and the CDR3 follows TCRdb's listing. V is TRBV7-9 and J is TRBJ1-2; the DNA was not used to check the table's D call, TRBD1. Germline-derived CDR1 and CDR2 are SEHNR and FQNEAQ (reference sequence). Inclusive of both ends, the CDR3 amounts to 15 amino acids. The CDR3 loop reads CASSPGGGQSTGYPL.

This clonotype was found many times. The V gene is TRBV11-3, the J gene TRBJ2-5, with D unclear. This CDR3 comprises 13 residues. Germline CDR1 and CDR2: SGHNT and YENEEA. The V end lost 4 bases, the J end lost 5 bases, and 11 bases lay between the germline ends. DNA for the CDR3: TGTGCCAGCAGCTCAGAGGACGGGGAGACCCAGTACTTC. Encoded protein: CASSSEDGETQYF. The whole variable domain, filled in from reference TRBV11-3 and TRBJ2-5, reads EAGVVQSPRYKIIEKKQPVAFWCNPISGHNTLYWYLQNLGQGPELLIRYENEEAVDDSQLPKDRFSAERLKGVDSTLKIQPAELGDSAVYLCASSSEDGETQYFGPGTRLLVL.

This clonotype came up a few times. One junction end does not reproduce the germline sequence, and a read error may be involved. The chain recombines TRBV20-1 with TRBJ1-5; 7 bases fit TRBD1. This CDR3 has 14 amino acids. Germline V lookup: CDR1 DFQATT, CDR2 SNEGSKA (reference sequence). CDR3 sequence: CSAMAGGGNPPQHF. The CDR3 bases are TGCAGTGCTATGGCAGGGGGGGGCAATCCGCCCCAGCATTTT.

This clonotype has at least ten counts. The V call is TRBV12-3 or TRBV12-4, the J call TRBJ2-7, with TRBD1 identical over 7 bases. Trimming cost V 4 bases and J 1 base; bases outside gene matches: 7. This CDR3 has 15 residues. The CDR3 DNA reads TGTGCCAGCAGTTCAGGGGGAACCCTTTCCTACGAGCAGTACTTC. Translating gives CASSSGGTLSYEQYF.

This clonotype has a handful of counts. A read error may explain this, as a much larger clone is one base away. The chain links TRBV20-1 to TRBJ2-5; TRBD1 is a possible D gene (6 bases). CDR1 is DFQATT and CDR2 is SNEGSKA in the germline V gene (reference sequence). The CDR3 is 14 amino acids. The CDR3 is CSARDGTSIATQYF. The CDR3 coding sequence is TGCAGTGCGAGAGACGGGACAAGTATAGCGACCCAGTACTTC.

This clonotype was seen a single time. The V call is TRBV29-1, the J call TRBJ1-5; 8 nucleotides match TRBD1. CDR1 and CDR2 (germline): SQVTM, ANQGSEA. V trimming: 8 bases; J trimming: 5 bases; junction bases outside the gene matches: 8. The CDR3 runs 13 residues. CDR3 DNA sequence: TGCAGCTTAGGGGCAGGGGGCGATCAGCCCCAGCATTTT. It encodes CSLGAGGDQPQHF.